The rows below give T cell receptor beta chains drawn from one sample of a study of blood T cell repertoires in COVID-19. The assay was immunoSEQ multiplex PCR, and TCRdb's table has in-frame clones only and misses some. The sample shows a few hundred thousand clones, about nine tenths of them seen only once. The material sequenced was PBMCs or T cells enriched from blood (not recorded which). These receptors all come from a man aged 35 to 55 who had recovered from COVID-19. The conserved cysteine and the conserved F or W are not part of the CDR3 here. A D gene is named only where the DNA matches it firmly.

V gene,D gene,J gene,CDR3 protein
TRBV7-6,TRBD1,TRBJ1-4,ASSLEAGTGLGNEKLF
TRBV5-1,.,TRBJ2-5,ASSFAGEETQY
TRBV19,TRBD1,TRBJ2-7,ASSWGQGALEQY
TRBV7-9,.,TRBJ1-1,ASSSLTVRNTEAF
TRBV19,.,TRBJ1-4,ASSIRRFNEKLF
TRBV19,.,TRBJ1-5,ASSGSNQPQH
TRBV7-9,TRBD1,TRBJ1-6,ASSRLQGAFEPLH
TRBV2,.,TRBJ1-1,ASRGQMNTEAF
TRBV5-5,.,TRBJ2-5,ASSWRDSQETQY
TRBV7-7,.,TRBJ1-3,ASSQTPSGNTIY
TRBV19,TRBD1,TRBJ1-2,ASSTGQGPYGYT
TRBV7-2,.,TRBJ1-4,ASSLSFNEKLF
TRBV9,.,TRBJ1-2,ASSGQSYT
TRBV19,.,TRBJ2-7,ASSIATVTVEQY
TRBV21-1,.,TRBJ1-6,ASSKVDRGRVESPLH
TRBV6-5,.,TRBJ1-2,ASSLGQPGYGYT
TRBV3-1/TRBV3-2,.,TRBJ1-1,ASSSTPNTEAF
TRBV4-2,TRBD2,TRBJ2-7,ASSPTSTSGGTYEQY
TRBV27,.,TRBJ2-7,ASSSLSRVGEQY
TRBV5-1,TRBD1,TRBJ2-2,ASSARQGVHTGELF
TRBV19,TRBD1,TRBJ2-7,ASSPGDRGYEQY
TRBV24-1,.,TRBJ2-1,ATTQGPYNEQF
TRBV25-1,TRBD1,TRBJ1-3,ASSDLDRGANTIY
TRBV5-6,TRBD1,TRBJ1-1,ASSRRDRGILTEAF
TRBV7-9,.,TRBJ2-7,ASSPGQLSSYEQY
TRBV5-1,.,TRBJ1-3,ASSLGPGESGNTIY
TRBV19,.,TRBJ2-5,ASSLWGGRDSSLGTQY
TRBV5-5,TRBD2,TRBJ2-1,ASSLVTSGSISYNEQF
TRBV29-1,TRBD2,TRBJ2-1,SVPGLAGGRYNEQF
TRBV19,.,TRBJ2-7,ASSIGQLTGEQY
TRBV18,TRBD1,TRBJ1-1,ASSQTGVSTEAF
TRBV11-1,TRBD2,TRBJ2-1,ASSLPGGPHNEQF
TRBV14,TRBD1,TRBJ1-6,ASSQKGQSSYNSPLH
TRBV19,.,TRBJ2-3,ASSRSGGGAQY
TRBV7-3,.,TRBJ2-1,ASTRGWGNEQF
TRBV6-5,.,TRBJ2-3,ASSYIPQGLSDTQY
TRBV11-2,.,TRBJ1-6,ATRKGNSPLH
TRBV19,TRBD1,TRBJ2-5,ASSWDRGSETQY
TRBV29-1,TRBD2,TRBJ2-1,SVDHGGGAGNEQF
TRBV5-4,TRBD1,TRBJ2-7,ASSLRQGATYEQY
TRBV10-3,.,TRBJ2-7,AISESVRAGYEQY
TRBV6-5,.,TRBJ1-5,ASSSGVAGPQH
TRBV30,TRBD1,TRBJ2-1,AWSDPGGINEQF
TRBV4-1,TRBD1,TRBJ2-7,ASSHPLRDSTYEQY
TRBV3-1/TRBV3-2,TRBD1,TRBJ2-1,ASSQETGVYNEQF
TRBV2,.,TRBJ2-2,ASSENGIGMGGELF
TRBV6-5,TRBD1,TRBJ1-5,ASRRTGDSNQPQH
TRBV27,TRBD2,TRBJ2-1,ASSSPGLAGNDEQF
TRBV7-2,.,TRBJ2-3,ASSYYLTSWGDTQY
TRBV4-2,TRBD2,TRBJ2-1,ASSPLGVAGVEQF
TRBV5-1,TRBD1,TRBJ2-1,ASSPQGTSYNEQF
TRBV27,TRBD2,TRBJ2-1,ASTHLAGAEQF
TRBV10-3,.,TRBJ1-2,AISTEGGDRGGYT
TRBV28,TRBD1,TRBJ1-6,ASSSLPGTGFH
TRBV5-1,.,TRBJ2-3,ASSPGTSLTDTQY
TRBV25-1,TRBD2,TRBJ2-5,ASSEAIAGAETQY
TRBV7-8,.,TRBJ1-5,ASTQTPGNNQPQH
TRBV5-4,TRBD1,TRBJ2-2,ASSQGGASNTGELF
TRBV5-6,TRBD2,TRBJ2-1,ASSFGGGDYNEQF